Listed below are T cell receptor beta chains from one sample, sequenced in a study of blood T cell repertoires in COVID-19. The assay was immunoSEQ multiplex PCR, and TCRdb's table has in-frame clones only and misses some. Seen here are about 140,000 clones, approximately 88% observed once, and the top ten hold just under 0.95%. Material: peripheral blood. The origin of the receptors is a woman between 45 and 65 years old with acute or convalescent COVID-19. Each CDR3 is given with its conserved first and last residue. D genes are given only for firm matches. The size of a clone is reported for some rows only, either as once, few or many, or as a class for expanded clones.

TRBV5-1	TRBD1	TRBJ1-3	once	CASSLAPTGTGNTIYF	TGCGCCAGCAGCTTGGCCCCGACAGGGACTGGAAACACCATATATTTT
TRBV19	TRBD2	TRBJ2-1	.	CASSPFSGISSYNEQFF	TGTGCCAGTAGCCCTTTTAGCGGGATAAGCTCCTACAATGAGCAGTTCTTC
TRBV27	TRBD1	TRBJ2-7	.	CASSLPSTGQGPLF	TGTGCCAGCAGTTTGCCGTCCACCGGACAGGGGCCCCTCTTC
TRBV19	TRBD2	TRBJ2-3	.	CASSIAPSGRGTDTQYF	TGTGCCAGTAGTATCGCCCCTAGCGGGAGGGGCACAGATACGCAGTATTTT
TRBV3-1/TRBV3-2	.	TRBJ2-7	.	CASSQAVTGSYEQYF	TGTGCCAGCAGCCAAGCTGTAACCGGCTCCTACGAGCAGTACTTC
TRBV24-1	.	TRBJ1-4	.	CATSDFFPRLGGEKLFF	TGTGCCACCAGTGATTTTTTTCCCCGACTAGGAGGTGAAAAACTGTTTTTT
TRBV3-1/TRBV3-2	.	TRBJ1-2	.	CASSPISRGGLYTF	TGTGCCAGCAGCCCGATCAGTCGGGGGGGGTTATACACCTTC
TRBV3-1/TRBV3-2	TRBD1	TRBJ1-2	.	CASSQGGQTYGYTF	TGTGCCAGCAGCCAAGGGGGACAGACCTATGGCTACACCTTC
TRBV5-6	.	TRBJ1-5	.	CASSLAGRRDQPQHF	TGTGCCAGCAGCTTGGCCGGCAGGCGGGATCAGCCCCAGCATTTT
TRBV2	.	TRBJ1-1	.	CASRMTVMNTEAFF	TGTGCCAGCAGGATGACAGTTATGAACACTGAAGCTTTCTTT
TRBV6-5	.	TRBJ2-3	.	CASVRSRGATQYF	TGTGCCAGTGTCCGCTCTCGGGGGGCAACGCAGTATTTT
TRBV5-1	TRBD1	TRBJ2-1	.	CASSLALGTGIEQFF	TGCGCCAGCAGCTTGGCCTTGGGGACAGGGATTGAGCAGTTCTTC
TRBV7-8	TRBD1	TRBJ1-5	.	CASSVSIGQGNQPQHF	TGTGCCAGCAGCGTATCTATTGGACAGGGCAATCAGCCCCAGCATTTT